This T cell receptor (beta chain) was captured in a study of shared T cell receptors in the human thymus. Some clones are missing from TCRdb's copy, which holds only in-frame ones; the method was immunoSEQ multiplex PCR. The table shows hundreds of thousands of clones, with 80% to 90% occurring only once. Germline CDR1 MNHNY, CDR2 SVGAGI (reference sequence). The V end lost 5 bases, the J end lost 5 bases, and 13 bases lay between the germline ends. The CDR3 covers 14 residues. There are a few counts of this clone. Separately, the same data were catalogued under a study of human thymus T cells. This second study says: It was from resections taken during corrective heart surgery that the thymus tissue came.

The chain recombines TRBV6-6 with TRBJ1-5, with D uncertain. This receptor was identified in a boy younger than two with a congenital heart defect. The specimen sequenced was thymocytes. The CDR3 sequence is CASSGRGYDQPQHF. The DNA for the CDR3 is TGTGCCAGCAGTGGCCGGGGATACGATCAGCCCCAGCATTTT.